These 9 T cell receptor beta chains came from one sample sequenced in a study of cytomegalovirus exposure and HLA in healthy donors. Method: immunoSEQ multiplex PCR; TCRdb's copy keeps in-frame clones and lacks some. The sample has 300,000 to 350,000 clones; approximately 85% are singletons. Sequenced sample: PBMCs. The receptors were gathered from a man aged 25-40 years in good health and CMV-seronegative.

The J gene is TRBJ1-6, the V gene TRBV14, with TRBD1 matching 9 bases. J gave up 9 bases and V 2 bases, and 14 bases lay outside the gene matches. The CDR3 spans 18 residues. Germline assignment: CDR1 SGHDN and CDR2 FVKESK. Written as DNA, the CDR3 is TGTGCCAGCAGCCAACCGGGACAGGGTTTAGGAGTCGGTTCACCCCTCCACTTT. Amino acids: CASSQPGQGLGVGSPLHF. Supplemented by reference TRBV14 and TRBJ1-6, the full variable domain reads EAGVTQFPSHSVIEKGQTVTLRCDPISGHDNLYWYRRVMGKEIKFLLHFVKESKQDESGMPNNRFLAERTGGTYSTLKVQPAELEDSGVYFCASSQPGQGLGVGSPLHFGNGTRLTVT.

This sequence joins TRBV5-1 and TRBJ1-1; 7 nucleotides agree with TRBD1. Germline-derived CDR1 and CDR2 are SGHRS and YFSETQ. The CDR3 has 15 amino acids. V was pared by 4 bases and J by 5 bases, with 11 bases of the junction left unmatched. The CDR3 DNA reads TGCGCCAGCAGCCCAGATGACAGGGTTTGGACTGAAGCTTTCTTT. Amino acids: CASSPDDRVWTEAFF. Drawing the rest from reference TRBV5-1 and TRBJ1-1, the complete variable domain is KAGVTQTPRYLIKTRGQQVTLSCSPISGHRSVSWYQQTPGQGLQFLFEYFSETQRNKGNFPGRFSGRQFSNSRSEMNVSTLELGDSALYLCASSPDDRVWTEAFFGQGTRLTVV.

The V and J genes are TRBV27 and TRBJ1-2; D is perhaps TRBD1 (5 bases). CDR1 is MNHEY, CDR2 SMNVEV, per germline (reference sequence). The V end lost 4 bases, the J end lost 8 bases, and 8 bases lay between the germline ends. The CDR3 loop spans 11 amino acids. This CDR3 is CASSSGGGYTF. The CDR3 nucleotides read TGTGCCAGCAGTTCCGGGGGAGGCTACACCTTC.

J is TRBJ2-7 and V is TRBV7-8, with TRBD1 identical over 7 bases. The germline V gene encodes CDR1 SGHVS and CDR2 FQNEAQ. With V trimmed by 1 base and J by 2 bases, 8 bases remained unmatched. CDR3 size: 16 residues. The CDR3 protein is CASSLVSTGDTYEQYF. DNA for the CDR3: TGTGCCAGCAGCTTAGTGTCAACAGGGGACACCTACGAGCAGTACTTC.

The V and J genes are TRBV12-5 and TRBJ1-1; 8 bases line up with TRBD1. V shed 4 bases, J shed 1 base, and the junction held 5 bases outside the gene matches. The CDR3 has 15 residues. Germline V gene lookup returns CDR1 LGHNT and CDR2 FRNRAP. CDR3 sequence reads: CASGSGQAGNTEAFF. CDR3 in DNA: TGTGCTAGTGGTTCGGGACAGGCTGGGAACACTGAAGCTTTCTTT.

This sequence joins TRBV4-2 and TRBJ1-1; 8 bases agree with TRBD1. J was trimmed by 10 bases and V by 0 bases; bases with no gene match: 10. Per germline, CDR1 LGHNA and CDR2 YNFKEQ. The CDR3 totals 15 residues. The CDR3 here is CASSQEDRVLLGAFF. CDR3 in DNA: TGTGCCAGCAGCCAAGAGGACAGGGTTTTGTTAGGAGCTTTCTTT.

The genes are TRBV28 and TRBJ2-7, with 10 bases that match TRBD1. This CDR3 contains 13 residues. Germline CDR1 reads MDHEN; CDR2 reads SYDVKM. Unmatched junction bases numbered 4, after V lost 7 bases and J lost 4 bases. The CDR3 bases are TGTGCCAGCATGACAGGGGGCTTGTACGAGCAGTACTTC. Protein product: CASMTGGLYEQYF.

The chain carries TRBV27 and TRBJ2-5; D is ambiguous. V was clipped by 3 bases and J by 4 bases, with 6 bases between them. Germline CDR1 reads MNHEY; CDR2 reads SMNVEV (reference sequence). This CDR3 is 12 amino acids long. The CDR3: CASSFFGETQYF. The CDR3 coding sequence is TGTGCCAGCAGTTTTTTCGGAGAGACCCAGTACTTC.

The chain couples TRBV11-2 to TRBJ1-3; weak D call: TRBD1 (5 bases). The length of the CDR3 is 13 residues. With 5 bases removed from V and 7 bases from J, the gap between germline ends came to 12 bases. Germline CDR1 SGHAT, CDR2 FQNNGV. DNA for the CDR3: TGTGCCAGCAGCCCTCAGGGCAGCAACACCATATATTTT. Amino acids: CASSPQGSNTIYF. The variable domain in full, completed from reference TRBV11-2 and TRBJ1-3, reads EAGVAQSPRYKIIEKRQSVAFWCNPISGHATLYWYQQILGQGPKLLIQFQNNGVVDDSQLPKDRFSAERLKGVDSTLKIQPAKLEDSAVYLCASSPQGSNTIYFGEGSWLTVV.